The next 14 T cell receptor beta chains were all read from a single sample in a study of OX40 agonist ivuxolimab in advanced cancers. Repertoires were generated with immunoSEQ multiplex PCR, while TCRdb's copy carries only in-frame clones and drops some. The profile shows about 73,000 clones, about 86% of them singletons. Specimen: CD4+ or CD8+ T cells sorted from blood, collected in a trial of the OX40 agonist ivuxolimab. Receptors originate from an adult with an advanced solid tumor such as melanoma, head and neck, liver or kidney cancer.

The chain is built from TRBV7-6 and TRBJ2-2; D gene ambiguous. Germline CDR1 is SGHVS and CDR2 is FNYEAQ. The CDR3 contains 14 residues. V shed 1 base and J shed 3 bases, with 6 bases lying between them. For the CDR3, the DNA is TGTGCCAGCAGCTTAGAAGTTGACACCGGGGAGCTGTTTTTT. This gives the protein CASSLEVDTGELFF. The full variable domain, in which reference TRBV7-6 and TRBJ2-2 provide the parts outside the CDR3, is GAGVSQSPRYKVTKRGQDVALRCDPISGHVSLYWYRQALGQGPEFLTYFNYEAQQDKSGLPNDRFSAERPEGSISTLTIQRTEQRDSAMYRCASSLEVDTGELFFGEGSRLTVL.

The rearrangement joins TRBV19 to TRBJ1-6; D uncertain. This CDR3 has 15 amino acids. V lost 5 bases, J lost 7 bases, and 15 bases lay in between. The germline CDR1 and CDR2 sequences are LNHDA and SQIVND (reference sequence). Here the CDR3 reads CASSLTLTGNSPLHF. CDR3 sequence (DNA): TGTGCCAGTAGTCTGACTCTCACGGGGAATTCACCCCTCCACTTT.

This sequence joins TRBV28 and TRBJ2-1; 8 nucleotides match TRBD2. CDR1 MDHEN and CDR2 SYDVKM come from the germline V gene. CDR3 length: 15 amino acids. V dropped 6 bases and J dropped 5; count of bases not matched to a gene: 9. Written as DNA, the CDR3 is TGTGCCAGCAGCAACGGGGGGGCTAAAGACAATGAGCAGTTCTTC. It specifies CASSNGGAKDNEQFF.

This chain connects TRBV7-3 to TRBJ2-3; perhaps TRBD2 as D (6 bases). Germline values: CDR1 SGHTA, CDR2 FQGTGA. The CDR3 consists of 13 residues. V lost 4 bases to trimming and J lost 2 bases, with 7 bases between them. CDR3 coding DNA: TGTGCCAGCAGCTCGGACTACACAGATACGCAGTATTTT. This sequence encodes CASSSDYTDTQYF.

V and J are TRBV6-6 and TRBJ1-6; tentatively, D is TRBD1 (5 bases). The CDR3 runs to 15 residues. The germline V and J ends were trimmed by 5 bases and 8 bases, with 16 bases remaining between them. Germline assignment: CDR1 MNHNY and CDR2 SVGAGI (reference sequence). The CDR3 DNA sequence: TGTGCCAGCAGTCTACAATTAACAGGATATTCACCCCTCCACTTT. Its protein product is CASSLQLTGYSPLHF.

The chain links TRBV18 to TRBJ2-5, with 11 bases identical to TRBD2. Germline V gives CDR1 KGHSH, CDR2 LQKENI. The ends lost 3 bases at V and 3 bases at J; junction bases unmatched: 3. This CDR3 is built from 15 residues. Here the CDR3 DNA reads TGTGCCAGCTCACCGAGACTAGCGGGGAAAGAGACCCAGTACTTC. It specifies CASSPRLAGKETQYF.

The chain recombines TRBV30 with TRBJ1-2, with 8 bases aligning to TRBD1. This CDR3 is 15 amino acids long. V shed 0 bases and J 6 bases; nucleotides not matched to a gene: 9. The germline CDR1 and CDR2 sequences are GTSNPN and SVGIG (reference sequence). The CDR3 region has the DNA TGTGCCTGGAGTGTCAGCAACAGGGGGTTCGATGGCTACACCTTC. Its protein is CAWSVSNRGFDGYTF.

This chain's CDR3 is CASSSRDSYQPQHF. CDR3 in DNA: TGTGCCAGCAGTTCCCGGGATTCCTATCAGCCCCAGCATTTT. The V gene is TRBV27, the J gene TRBJ1-5; D gene unclear. The V end was cut by 4 bases, the J end by 5 bases, with 12 bases between. Germline CDR1 MNHEY, CDR2 SMNVEV (reference sequence). This CDR3 has 14 residues.

The chain carries TRBV6-6 and TRBJ1-3, with a possible D match to TRBD1 (5 bases). Trimming cost V 4 bases and J 4 bases, with 11 bases left between them. Germline CDR1 and CDR2: MNHNY and SVGAGI (reference sequence). The length of the CDR3 is 14 residues. The DNA for the CDR3 is TGTGCCAGCAGTTCAAGTGGGGGGGGAAACACCATATATTTT. Translation: CASSSSGGGNTIYF.

The rearrangement links TRBV9 to TRBJ1-3; perhaps TRBD1 as D (6 bases). CDR3 size: 16 residues. Trimming pared 6 bases from V and 6 bases from J, leaving 22 bases between. CDR1 and CDR2 from the germline V gene are SGDLS and YYNGEE. The CDR3 bases are TGTGCCAGCACCAGACAATCCACAGGGAAGGCAAACACCATATATTTT. It codes for CASTRQSTGKANTIYF.

The chain recombines TRBV5-5 with TRBJ2-7; a weak D match, TRBD2 (5 bases). V was shortened by 4 bases and J by 6 bases, with 11 bases between the two germline ends. The CDR3 length is 12 residues. The germline CDR1 and CDR2 sequences are SGHKS and YYEKEE (reference sequence). CDR3 protein: CASSPRDLEQYF. The CDR3 DNA sequence: TGTGCCAGCAGCCCACGGGATCTCGAGCAGTACTTC.

V is TRBV5-1 and J is TRBJ2-7, with D perhaps matching TRBD1 (5 bases). Trimming cost V 6 bases and J 1 base, with 17 bases left between them. CDR1 and CDR2 (germline): SGHRS, YFSETQ. The CDR3 runs 15 residues. The CDR3 protein is CASTQGGRASYEQYF. The CDR3 DNA reads TGCGCCAGCACCCAGGGTGGACGGGCGTCCTACGAGCAGTACTTC.

The rearrangement uses TRBV6-6 and TRBJ1-1, with 10 positions matching TRBD1. J was trimmed by 4 bases and V by 4 bases; bases with no gene match: 6. Germline assignment: CDR1 MNHNY and CDR2 SVGAGI (reference sequence). This CDR3 comprises 15 residues. The CDR3 region is CASSSAGTGATEAFF. For the CDR3, the DNA is TGTGCCAGCAGTTCCGCGGGGACAGGGGCCACTGAAGCTTTCTTT.

The chain is built from TRBV27 and TRBJ2-4; D possibly corresponds to TRBD2 (5 bases). Trimming removed 8 bases from V and 0 bases from J, with 5 bases in between. Germline V gives CDR1 MNHEY, CDR2 SMNVEV (reference sequence). There are 12 residues in the CDR3. The CDR3 here is CASGLAKNIQYF. The CDR3 DNA sequence: TGTGCCAGCGGACTAGCCAAAAACATTCAGTACTTC.